This T cell receptor (beta chain) was found in a study of blood T cell repertoires in COVID-19. The repertoire was sequenced with immunoSEQ multiplex PCR; TCRdb's copy has only in-frame clones and lacks some. The sample holds a few hundred thousand clones, roughly 87% seen once. The sequence derives from a man younger than 35 who had recovered from COVID-19. Sequenced material: PBMCs or T cells enriched from blood (not recorded which).

CDR3 protein: CASSRRIGTGGTDTQYF. The CDR3 DNA reads as TGTGCCAGCAGCCGCCGAATAGGGACAGGGGGCACAGATACGCAGTATTTT. The genes are TRBV7-3 and TRBJ2-3; 10 bases agree with TRBD1. The germline CDR1 and CDR2 sequences are SGHTA and FQGTGA. After removal of 5 bases from V and 1 base from J, the junction contained 9 bases not matched to a gene. This CDR3 comprises 17 residues.